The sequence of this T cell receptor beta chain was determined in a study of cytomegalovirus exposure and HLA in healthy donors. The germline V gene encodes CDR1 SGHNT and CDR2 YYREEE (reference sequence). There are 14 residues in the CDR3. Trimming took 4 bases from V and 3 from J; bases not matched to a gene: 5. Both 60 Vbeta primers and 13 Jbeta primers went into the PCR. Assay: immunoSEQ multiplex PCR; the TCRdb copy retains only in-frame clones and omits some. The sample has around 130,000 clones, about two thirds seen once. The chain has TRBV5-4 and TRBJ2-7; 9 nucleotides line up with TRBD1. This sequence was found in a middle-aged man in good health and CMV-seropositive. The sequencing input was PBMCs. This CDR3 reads CASSPGQGIYEQYF. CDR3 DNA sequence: TGTGCCAGCAGCCCGGGACAGGGCATCTACGAGCAGTACTTC.